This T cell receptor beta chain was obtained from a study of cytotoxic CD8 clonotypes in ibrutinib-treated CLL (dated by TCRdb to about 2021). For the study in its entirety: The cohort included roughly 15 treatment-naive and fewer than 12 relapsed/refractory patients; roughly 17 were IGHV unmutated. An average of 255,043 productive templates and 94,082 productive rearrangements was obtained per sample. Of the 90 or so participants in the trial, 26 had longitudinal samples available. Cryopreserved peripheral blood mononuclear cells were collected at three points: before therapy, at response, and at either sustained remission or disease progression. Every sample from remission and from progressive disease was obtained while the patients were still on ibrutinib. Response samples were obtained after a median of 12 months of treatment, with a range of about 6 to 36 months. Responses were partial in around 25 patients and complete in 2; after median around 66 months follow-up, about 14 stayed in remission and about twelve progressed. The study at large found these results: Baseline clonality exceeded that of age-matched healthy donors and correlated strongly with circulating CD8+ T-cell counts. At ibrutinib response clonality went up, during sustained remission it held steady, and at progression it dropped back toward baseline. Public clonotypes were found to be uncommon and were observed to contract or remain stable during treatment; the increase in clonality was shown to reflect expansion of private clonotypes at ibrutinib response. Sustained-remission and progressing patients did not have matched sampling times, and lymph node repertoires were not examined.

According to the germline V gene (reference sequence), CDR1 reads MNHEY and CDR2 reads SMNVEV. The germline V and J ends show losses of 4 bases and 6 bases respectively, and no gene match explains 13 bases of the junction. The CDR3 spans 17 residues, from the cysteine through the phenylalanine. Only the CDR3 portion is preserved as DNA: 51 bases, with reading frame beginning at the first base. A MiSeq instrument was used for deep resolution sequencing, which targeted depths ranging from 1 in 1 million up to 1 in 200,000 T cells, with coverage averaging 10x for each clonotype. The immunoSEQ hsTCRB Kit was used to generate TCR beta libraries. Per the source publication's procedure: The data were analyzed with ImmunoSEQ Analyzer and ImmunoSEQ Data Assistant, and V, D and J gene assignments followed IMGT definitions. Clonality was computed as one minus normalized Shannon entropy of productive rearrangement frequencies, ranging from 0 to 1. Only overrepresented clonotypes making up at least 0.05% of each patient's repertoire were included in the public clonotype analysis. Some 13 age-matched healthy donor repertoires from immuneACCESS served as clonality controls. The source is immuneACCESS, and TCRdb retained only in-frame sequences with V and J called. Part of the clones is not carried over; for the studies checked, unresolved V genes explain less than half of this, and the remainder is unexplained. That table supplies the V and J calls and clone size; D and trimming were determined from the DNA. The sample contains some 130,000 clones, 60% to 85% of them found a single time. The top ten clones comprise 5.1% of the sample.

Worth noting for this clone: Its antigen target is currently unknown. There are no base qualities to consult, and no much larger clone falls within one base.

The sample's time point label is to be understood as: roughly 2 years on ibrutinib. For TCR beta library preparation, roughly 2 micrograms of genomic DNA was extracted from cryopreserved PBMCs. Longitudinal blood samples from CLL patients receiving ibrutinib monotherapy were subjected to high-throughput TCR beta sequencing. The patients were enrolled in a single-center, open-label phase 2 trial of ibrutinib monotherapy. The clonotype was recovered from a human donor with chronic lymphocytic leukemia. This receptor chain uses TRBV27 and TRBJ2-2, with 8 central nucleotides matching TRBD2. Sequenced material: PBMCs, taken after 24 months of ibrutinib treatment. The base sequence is TGTGCCAGCAGTTCTTCTCCACGGGAGGGCCGGCCCGGGGAGCTGTTTTTT. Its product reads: CASSSSPREGRPGELFF.